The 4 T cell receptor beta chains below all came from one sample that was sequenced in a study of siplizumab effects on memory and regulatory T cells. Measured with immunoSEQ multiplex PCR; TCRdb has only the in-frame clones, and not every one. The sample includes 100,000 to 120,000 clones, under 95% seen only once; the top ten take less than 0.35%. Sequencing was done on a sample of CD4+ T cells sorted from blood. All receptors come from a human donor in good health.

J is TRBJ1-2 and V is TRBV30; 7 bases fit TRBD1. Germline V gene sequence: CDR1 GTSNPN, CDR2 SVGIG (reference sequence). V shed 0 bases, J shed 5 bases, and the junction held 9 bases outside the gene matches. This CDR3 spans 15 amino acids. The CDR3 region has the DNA TGTGCCTGGAGTGTTTTCTCCGCAGGGGGGTATGGCTACACCTTC. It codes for CAWSVFSAGGYGYTF.

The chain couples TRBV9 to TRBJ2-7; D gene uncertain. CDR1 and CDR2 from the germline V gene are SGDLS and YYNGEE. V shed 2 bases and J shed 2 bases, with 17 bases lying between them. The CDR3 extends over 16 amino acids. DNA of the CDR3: TGTGCCAGCAGCGTCGCGGACCGGCCAACTCCCTACGAGCAGTACTTC. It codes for CASSVADRPTPYEQYF. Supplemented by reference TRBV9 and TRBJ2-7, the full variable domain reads DSGVTQTPKHLITATGQRVTLRCSPRSGDLSVYWYQQSLDQGLQFLIQYYNGEERAKGNILERFSAQQFPDLHSELNLSSLELGDSALYFCASSVADRPTPYEQYFGPGTRLTVT.

The CDR3 region is CASSLYEGTEAFF. The CDR3 DNA follows: TGTGCCAGCAGCTTATACGAGGGCACTGAAGCTTTCTTT. The V gene is TRBV5-6, the J gene TRBJ1-1; D call uncertain. The V gene's germline CDR1 is SGHDT and CDR2 YYEEEE. The CDR3 contains 13 residues. V lost 2 bases and J lost 4, with 9 bases in between.

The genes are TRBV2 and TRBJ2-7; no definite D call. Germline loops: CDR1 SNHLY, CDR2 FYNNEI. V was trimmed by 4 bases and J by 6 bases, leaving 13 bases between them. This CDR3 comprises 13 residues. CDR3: CASSVVSRGEQYF. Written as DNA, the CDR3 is TGTGCCAGCAGTGTGGTCTCCCGTGGCGAGCAGTACTTC.